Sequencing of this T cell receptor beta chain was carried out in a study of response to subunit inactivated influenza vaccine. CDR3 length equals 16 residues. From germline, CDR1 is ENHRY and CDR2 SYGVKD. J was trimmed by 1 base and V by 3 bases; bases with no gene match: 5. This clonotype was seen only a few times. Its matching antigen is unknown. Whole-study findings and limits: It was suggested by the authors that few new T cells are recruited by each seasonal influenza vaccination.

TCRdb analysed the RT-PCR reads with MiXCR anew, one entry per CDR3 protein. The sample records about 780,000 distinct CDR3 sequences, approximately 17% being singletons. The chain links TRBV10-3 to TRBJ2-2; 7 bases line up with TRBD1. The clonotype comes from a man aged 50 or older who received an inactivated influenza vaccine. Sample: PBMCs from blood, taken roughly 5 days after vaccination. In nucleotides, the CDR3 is TGTGCCATCAGTGATCAGGACAGGATGAACACCGGGGAGCTGTTTTTT. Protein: CAISDQDRMNTGELFF.